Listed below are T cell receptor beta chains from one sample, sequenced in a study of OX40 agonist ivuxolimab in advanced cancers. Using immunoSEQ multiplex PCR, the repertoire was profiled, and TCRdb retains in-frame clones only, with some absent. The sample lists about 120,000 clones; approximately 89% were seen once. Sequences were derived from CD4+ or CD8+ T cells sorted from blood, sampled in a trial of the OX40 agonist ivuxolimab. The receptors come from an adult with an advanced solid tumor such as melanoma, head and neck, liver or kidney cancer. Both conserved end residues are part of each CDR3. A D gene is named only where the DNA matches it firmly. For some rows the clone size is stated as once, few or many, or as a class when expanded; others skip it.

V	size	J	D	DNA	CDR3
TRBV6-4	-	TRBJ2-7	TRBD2	TGTGCCAACGCACTAGCGGGGCTGCGAGAGCAGTACTTC	CANALAGLREQYF
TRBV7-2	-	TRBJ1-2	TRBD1	TGTGCCAGCAGCGCAGACAGGGGTGGCTATGGCTACACCTTC	CASSADRGGYGYTF
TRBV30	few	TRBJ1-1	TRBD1	TGTGCCTACACCCCCACAGGGGGCGCGGGGTCGATGAACACTGAAGCTTTCTTT	CAYTPTGGAGSMNTEAFF
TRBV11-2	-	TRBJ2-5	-	TGTGCCAGCATGCATGGGGGTGGGGGGGAGACCCAGTACTTC	CASMHGGGGETQYF
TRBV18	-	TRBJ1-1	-	TGTGCCAGCTCTACAACCGAGGGGACAGCTTTCTTT	CASSTTEGTAFF
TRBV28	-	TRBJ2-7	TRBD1	TGTGCCAGCAGTTTGGCACAGGGGTTCTACGAGCAGTACTTC	CASSLAQGFYEQYF
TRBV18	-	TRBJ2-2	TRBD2	TGTGCCAGCTCCCCCTGGACTAGCGGGATAAACACCGGGGAGCTGTTTTTT	CASSPWTSGINTGELFF
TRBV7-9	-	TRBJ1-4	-	TGTGCCAGCAGCCCGAACGACAGGCCGAGGGAAAAACTGTTTTTT	CASSPNDRPREKLFF
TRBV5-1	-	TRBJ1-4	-	TGCGCCAGCAGCTTCAACGTAGGGAATGAAAAACTGTTTTTT	CASSFNVGNEKLFF
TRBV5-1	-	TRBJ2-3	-	TGCGCCAGCTCCCTCCCCACAGATACGCAGTATTTT	CASSLPTDTQYF
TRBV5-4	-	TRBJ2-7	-	TGTGCCAGCAGCGACATAAGTGCACCCTACGAGCAGTACTTC	CASSDISAPYEQYF
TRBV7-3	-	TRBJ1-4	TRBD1	TGTGCCAGCAGCTTAGGTACAGGGGATGAAAAACTGTTTTTT	CASSLGTGDEKLFF
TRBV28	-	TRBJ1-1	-	TGTGCCAGCAGTTCCGGGGAGAACACTGAAGCTTTCTTT	CASSSGENTEAFF
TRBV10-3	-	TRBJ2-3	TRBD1	TGTGCCATCTCTCCCCCGGGACAGGGCACAGATACGCAGTATTTT	CAISPPGQGTDTQYF
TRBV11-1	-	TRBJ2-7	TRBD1	TGTGCCAGCAGCTCCGGGACAGGGGGCCAAACATACGAGCAGTACTTC	CASSSGTGGQTYEQYF
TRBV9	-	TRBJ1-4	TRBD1	TGTGCCAGCAGCTCCCGACAGGGGCAACTTAATGAAAAACTGTTTTTT	CASSSRQGQLNEKLFF
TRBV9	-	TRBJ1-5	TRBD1	TGTGCCAGCAGCGTAGTGCAAGGAGGGGGCAAACAGCCCCAGCATTTT	CASSVVQGGGKQPQHF
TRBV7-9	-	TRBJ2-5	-	TGTGCCAGCAGCTTAAGGTCTGGAACCACGGAGGCCCAGTACTTC	CASSLRSGTTEAQYF
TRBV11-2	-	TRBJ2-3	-	TGTGCCAGCAGCTCCAGCGTGGAGTTCACAGATACGCAGTATTTT	CASSSSVEFTDTQYF
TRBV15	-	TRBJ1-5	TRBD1	TGTGCCACCAGCAGAGAGGGAGGGGGCCATCAGCCCCAGCATTTT	CATSREGGGHQPQHF
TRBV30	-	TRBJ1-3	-	TGTGCCTGGATGAACGACGGCGAAAACACCATATATTTT	CAWMNDGENTIYF
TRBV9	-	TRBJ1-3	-	TGTGCCAGCAGCCCTATTGGAAACACCATATATTTT	CASSPIGNTIYF
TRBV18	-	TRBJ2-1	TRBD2	TGTGCCAGCTCACCAAGGACTAGCGGCAGCTACAATGAGCAGTTCTTC	CASSPRTSGSYNEQFF
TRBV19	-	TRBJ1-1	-	TGTGCCAGTAGTCTTCAGGGGAGGAACACTGAAGCTTTCTTT	CASSLQGRNTEAFF
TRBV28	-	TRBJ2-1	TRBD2	TGTGCCAGCAGGTCCCACCCGGGACTAGAGAATGAGCAGTTCTTC	CASRSHPGLENEQFF
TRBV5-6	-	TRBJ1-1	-	TGTGCCAGCAGCTTGGTTCCAGGGCGGGACACTGAAGCTTTCTTT	CASSLVPGRDTEAFF
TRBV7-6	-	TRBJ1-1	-	TGTGCCAGCAGCTTAGGAGGAGTGAACACTGAAGCTTTCTTT	CASSLGGVNTEAFF
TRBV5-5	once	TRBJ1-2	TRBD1	TGTGCCAGCAGCTTGGAAACAGGGGTCCTGGTGATTGGCTACACCTTC	CASSLETGVLVIGYTF
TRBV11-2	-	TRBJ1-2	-	TGTGCCAGCAGCTTAGAAGATGTTTTCTATGGCTACACCTTC	CASSLEDVFYGYTF
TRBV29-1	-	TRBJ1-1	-	TGCAGCGTTGAAGGGCCAGGGAAGGGGAACACTGAAGCTTTCTTT	CSVEGPGKGNTEAFF
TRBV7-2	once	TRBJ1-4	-	TGTGCCAGCAGCTTAGCGACCAGTACTAATGAAAAACTGTTTTTT	CASSLATSTNEKLFF
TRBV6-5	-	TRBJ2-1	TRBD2	TGTGCCAGCCAAGGGGCGGGAGGGCTCTACAATGAGCAGTTCTTC	CASQGAGGLYNEQFF
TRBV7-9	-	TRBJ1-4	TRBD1	TGTGCCAGCAGCCAGGGGACAGCGTATAATGAAAAACTGTTTTTT	CASSQGTAYNEKLFF
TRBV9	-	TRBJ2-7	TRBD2	TGTGCCAGCAGCGTAGGGCTAGCGGAAAATGGGGGCGAGCAGTACTTC	CASSVGLAENGGEQYF